The 9 T cell receptor beta chains presented below share a single source sample, sequenced in a study of blood T cell repertoires in COVID-19. Assay used: immunoSEQ multiplex PCR; TCRdb lists only in-frame clones, some missing. The sample lists over 150,000 clones, roughly 80% seen once, with around a sixth in the top ten. The sequenced material came from PBMCs or T cells enriched from blood (not recorded which). Source of these receptors: a woman in her forties or fifties who had recovered from COVID-19.

The V gene is TRBV6-5, the J gene TRBJ1-1; D gene ambiguous. The CDR3 runs to 14 residues. Deletions cut 7 bases from V and 5 bases from J, with 17 bases between. Germline CDR1 and CDR2: MNHEY and SVGAGI. For the CDR3, the DNA is TGTGCCAGCACCAAAGGTTGGGGAGATACTGAAGCTTTCTTT. Encoded protein: CASTKGWGDTEAFF.

This clone turned up a few times. The CDR3 bases are TGTGCCACCAGTGATTTTGGAGCGACTGAAGCTTTCTTT. Translation gives CATSDFGATEAFF. V and J are TRBV24-1 and TRBJ1-1; D is undetermined. Trimming left V 1 base short and J 5 bases short, with 7 bases between. This CDR3 region has 13 residues. Germline CDR1 reads KGHDR; CDR2 reads SFDVKD.

This clone came up a few times. J is TRBJ1-1 and V is TRBV28; 8 bases line up with TRBD1. Germline trimming cut 6 bases from V and 5 bases from J; bases unmatched to any gene: 5. This CDR3 has 13 residues. The germline V gene has CDR1 MDHEN and CDR2 SYDVKM. In nucleotides, the CDR3 is TGTGCCAGCAGGGACAGGGTGGGGACTGAAGCTTTCTTT. This sequence encodes CASRDRVGTEAFF.

This chain links TRBV28 with TRBJ1-2, with 10 bases matching TRBD1. V lost 8 bases to trimming and J lost 8 bases; unmatched junction nucleotides: 20. CDR3 size: 17 residues. Looked up from germline, CDR1 is MDHEN and CDR2 is SYDVKM. CDR3 sequence reads: CASGGASTGGDVLGYTF. The DNA for the CDR3 is TGTGCCAGCGGTGGTGCCTCGACAGGGGGCGATGTTTTGGGCTACACCTTC.

This chain uses TRBV4-3 with TRBJ2-3; 7 bases are a match to TRBD2. The CDR3 has 17 residues. Trimming at V came to 0 bases and at J to 4 bases, leaving 10 bases not matched to a gene. CDR1 and CDR2 from the germline V gene are LGHNA and YSLEER. The CDR3 is CASSQDLRERVADTQYF. CDR3 bases: TGCGCCAGCAGCCAAGATTTGCGGGAGCGGGTGGCAGATACGCAGTATTTT.

V gene TRBV6-5 combines with J gene TRBJ1-2, with a tentative D call TRBD1 (5 bases). The CDR3 sequence is 14 residues long. CDR1 and CDR2 (germline): MNHEY, SVGAGI. V was shortened by 6 bases and J by 4 bases, with 15 bases between the two germline ends. CDR3 nucleotide sequence: TGTGCCAGCAGGCCGGGAGGGACGGCCTATGGCTACACCTTC. It codes for CASRPGGTAYGYTF.

The V and J genes are TRBV6-2 or TRBV6-3 and TRBJ2-3, with D unclear. Per germline, CDR1 MNHEY and CDR2 SVGEGT. The CDR3 has 15 amino acids. The ends were cut back, 2 bases at V and 3 bases at J, with 12 bases in the middle. The CDR3 is CASSYPTRLTDTQYF. CDR3 in DNA: TGTGCCAGCAGTTACCCGACCCGACTGACAGATACGCAGTATTTT.

This rearrangement joins TRBV5-4 to TRBJ1-2, with a weak D call TRBD1 (5 bases). Germline V gene lookup returns CDR1 SGHNT and CDR2 YYREEE (reference sequence). Deletions cut 0 bases from V and 2 bases from J, with 8 bases between. The length of the CDR3 is 14 residues. The CDR3 bases are TGTGCCAGCAGCTTGGACAGGAAAAACTATGGCTACACCTTC. Amino acid sequence: CASSLDRKNYGYTF.

This clone came up once. The V and J genes are TRBV28 and TRBJ2-7, with TRBD2 matching 9 bases. Trimming removed 4 bases from V and 6 bases from J; junction bases left unmatched: 16. CDR3 length: 17 amino acids. Germline-derived CDR1 and CDR2 are MDHEN and SYDVKM. In DNA, the CDR3 is TGTGCCAGCAGTTCCCTCGTGGCTAGCGGGAAAGCCAGCGAGCAGTACTTC. As protein: CASSSLVASGKASEQYF.